A selection of T cell receptor beta chains follows, all from one sample in a study of cytomegalovirus exposure and HLA in healthy donors. Only in-frame clones appear in the TCRdb table, and some are missing; sequencing was by immunoSEQ multiplex PCR. The repertoire holds 250,000 to 300,000 clones, with about four fifths as singletons. The specimen was PBMCs. These receptors all stem from a woman aged 40-49 years in good health and CMV-seropositive. CDR3s include the opening cysteine and the closing phenylalanine or tryptophan. The D gene is left open where the match is weak. Size tells how often a clone was seen (once, few, many) or the class of an expanded clone, and some rows leave it out.

d_call: TRBD2
j_call: TRBJ2-5
clone_size: once
v_call: TRBV5-4
cdr3_nt: TGTGCCAGCAGCTTGGGATTGTGGGCGGGAGGAGAAGAGACCCAGTACTTC
cdr3_aa: CASSLGLWAGGEETQYF

d_call: TRBD2
j_call: TRBJ2-4
clone_size: NA
v_call: TRBV19
cdr3_nt: TGTGCCTCCGCCGGGACTAGCGGGAGAGTCAGTCAGTACTTC
cdr3_aa: CASAGTSGRVSQYF

d_call: NA
j_call: TRBJ2-3
clone_size: once
v_call: TRBV5-1
cdr3_nt: TGCGCCAGCAGCCTGGGCGGGTCCTCCGTTTATACGCAGTATTTT
cdr3_aa: CASSLGGSSVYTQYF

d_call: TRBD1
j_call: TRBJ1-5
clone_size: once
v_call: TRBV16
cdr3_nt: TGTGCCAGCAGCCAAGGGACAGGGAATCAGCCCCAGCATTTT
cdr3_aa: CASSQGTGNQPQHF

d_call: NA
j_call: TRBJ1-2
clone_size: NA
v_call: TRBV5-6
cdr3_nt: TGTGCCAGCAGCTTGTATTTCCCAGGGGGCTACACCTTC
cdr3_aa: CASSLYFPGGYTF

d_call: NA
j_call: TRBJ1-1
clone_size: NA
v_call: TRBV6-1
cdr3_nt: TGTGCCAGCAGTGAAGAGGGGGGGGCAAACACTGAAGCTTTCTTT
cdr3_aa: CASSEEGGANTEAFF

d_call: TRBD2
j_call: TRBJ2-1
clone_size: NA
v_call: TRBV19
cdr3_nt: TGTGCCAGTAGTGGGGGGATAGCGGGGGGCTCCTACAATGAGCAGTTCTTC
cdr3_aa: CASSGGIAGGSYNEQFF

d_call: TRBD2
j_call: TRBJ2-7
clone_size: NA
v_call: TRBV2
cdr3_nt: TGTGCCAGCAGTGAGACTAGCGGGAGCTACGAGCAGTACTTC
cdr3_aa: CASSETSGSYEQYF

d_call: NA
j_call: TRBJ1-3
clone_size: NA
v_call: TRBV11-3
cdr3_nt: TGTGCCAGCAGCTTATTACAGGGTAGCTGGAGCTCTGGAAACACCATATATTTT
cdr3_aa: CASSLLQGSWSSGNTIYF

d_call: TRBD1
j_call: TRBJ1-1
clone_size: NA
v_call: TRBV6-5
cdr3_nt: TGTGCCAGCACCTCGGGACAGGGGGCCGCTGAAGCTTTCTTT
cdr3_aa: CASTSGQGAAEAFF

d_call: TRBD2
j_call: TRBJ2-3
clone_size: NA
v_call: TRBV27
cdr3_nt: TGTGCCAGCAGTTTAGAGGGCGGGAGACCCTACACAGATACGCAGTATTTT
cdr3_aa: CASSLEGGRPYTDTQYF

d_call: NA
j_call: TRBJ2-3
clone_size: NA
v_call: TRBV7-6
cdr3_nt: TGTGCCAGCAGCCTTTTTCGTAGCGCCACAGATACGCAGTATTTT
cdr3_aa: CASSLFRSATDTQYF

d_call: TRBD1
j_call: TRBJ2-7
clone_size: NA
v_call: TRBV28
cdr3_nt: TGTGCCAGCAGTTCGGGGGGACAGGGGCTGCAGTACTTC
cdr3_aa: CASSSGGQGLQYF

d_call: TRBD2
j_call: TRBJ2-3
clone_size: NA
v_call: TRBV30
cdr3_nt: TGTGCCTGGAGTATTAGCCGGACTAGCGGGATGGTAGATACGCAGTATTTT
cdr3_aa: CAWSISRTSGMVDTQYF

d_call: NA
j_call: TRBJ2-4
clone_size: once
v_call: TRBV9
cdr3_nt: TGTGCCAGCAGCGCAAGCAATGGGGAGTTCGGCAAAAACATTCAGTACTTC
cdr3_aa: CASSASNGEFGKNIQYF

d_call: TRBD1
j_call: TRBJ2-6
clone_size: few
v_call: TRBV5-6
cdr3_nt: TGTGCCAGCAGCTTCAGGGGGCCTATAGCCAACGTCCTGACTTTC
cdr3_aa: CASSFRGPIANVLTF

d_call: TRBD1
j_call: TRBJ1-2
clone_size: NA
v_call: TRBV5-4
cdr3_nt: TGTGCCAGCAGCTTGGATACACAGGGGGAGTGGGGCTATGGCTACACCTTC
cdr3_aa: CASSLDTQGEWGYGYTF

d_call: TRBD2
j_call: TRBJ2-7
clone_size: NA
v_call: TRBV6-5
cdr3_nt: TGTGCCAGCAGTTACGGGCCTAGCGGGGCCAGCTACGAGCAGTACTTC
cdr3_aa: CASSYGPSGASYEQYF

d_call: TRBD1
j_call: TRBJ2-7
clone_size: NA
v_call: TRBV7-3
cdr3_nt: TGTGCCAGCAGCTGGACAGGGGGGGACGAGCAGTACTTC
cdr3_aa: CASSWTGGDEQYF

d_call: NA
j_call: TRBJ1-3
clone_size: NA
v_call: TRBV11-2
cdr3_nt: TGTGCCAGCAGCTTAGATCGGGGGGCAATGGGAAACACCATATATTTT
cdr3_aa: CASSLDRGAMGNTIYF

d_call: TRBD2
j_call: TRBJ2-3
clone_size: NA
v_call: TRBV9
cdr3_nt: TGTGCCAGCAGCGCTAGCGGGAGCGTCAATACGCAGTATTTT
cdr3_aa: CASSASGSVNTQYF

d_call: NA
j_call: TRBJ1-6
clone_size: NA
v_call: TRBV19
cdr3_nt: TGTGCCAGTAGTATCGACGGACTGCCCAATTCACCCCTCCACTTT
cdr3_aa: CASSIDGLPNSPLHF

d_call: TRBD1
j_call: TRBJ1-1
clone_size: NA
v_call: TRBV7-6
cdr3_nt: TGTGCCAGCAGCCGACATGCAGGGGGTAAAAAGCCTAAGTTGTTGGAAGCTTTCTTT
cdr3_aa: CASSRHAGGKKPKLLEAFF

d_call: TRBD2
j_call: TRBJ2-2
clone_size: NA
v_call: TRBV7-9
cdr3_nt: TGTGCCAGCACCAAGGGACTAGCGGGAGGGGGGAACACCGGGGAGCTGTTTTTT
cdr3_aa: CASTKGLAGGGNTGELFF

d_call: TRBD2
j_call: TRBJ2-1
clone_size: NA
v_call: TRBV23-1
cdr3_nt: TGCGCCAGCAGTCAATCGGGCCTAGCGGGAGGCTGGCGAGAGCAGTTCTTC
cdr3_aa: CASSQSGLAGGWREQFF

d_call: TRBD2
j_call: TRBJ2-1
clone_size: NA
v_call: TRBV7-6
cdr3_nt: TGTGCCAGCAGCTTGCGGACTAGCGGGGCGAAATCCTACAATGAGCAGTTCTTC
cdr3_aa: CASSLRTSGAKSYNEQFF

d_call: TRBD1
j_call: TRBJ2-5
clone_size: once
v_call: TRBV30
cdr3_nt: TGTGCCTGGAGTATCCAGGGGGCAGAGACCCAGTACTTC
cdr3_aa: CAWSIQGAETQYF

d_call: TRBD1
j_call: TRBJ2-7
clone_size: NA
v_call: TRBV5-1
cdr3_nt: TGCGCCAGCAGAATTGGGACAGGGGTCTACGAGCAGTACTTC
cdr3_aa: CASRIGTGVYEQYF

d_call: TRBD2
j_call: TRBJ2-1
clone_size: NA
v_call: TRBV2
cdr3_nt: TGTGCCAGCAGTGGAATAGCGGGAGATAATGAGCAGTTCTTC
cdr3_aa: CASSGIAGDNEQFF

d_call: TRBD1
j_call: TRBJ2-5
clone_size: few
v_call: TRBV9
cdr3_nt: TGTGCCAGCAGCGTAGACCCTGACAGGGTGGGAGAGACCCAGTACTTC
cdr3_aa: CASSVDPDRVGETQYF

d_call: TRBD1
j_call: TRBJ1-5
clone_size: NA
v_call: TRBV28
cdr3_nt: TGTGCCACCAAAGTGGGGACAGGGGGGTATAGCAATCAGCCCCAGCATTTT
cdr3_aa: CATKVGTGGYSNQPQHF

d_call: TRBD2
j_call: TRBJ2-7
clone_size: NA
v_call: TRBV10-2
cdr3_nt: TGCGCCAGCAGACATTCGGCGGGAGTCGCCTACGAGCAGTACTTC
cdr3_aa: CASRHSAGVAYEQYF

d_call: NA
j_call: TRBJ1-2
clone_size: NA
v_call: TRBV7-5
cdr3_nt: TGTGTCAGAAGCTTTATTTCAGGCCCTCGTCCTTATGGCTACACCTTC
cdr3_aa: CVRSFISGPRPYGYTF

d_call: TRBD1
j_call: TRBJ2-3
clone_size: NA
v_call: TRBV9
cdr3_nt: TGTGCCAGCAGCCCGAACGACAGGGGGGGAACAGATACGCAGTATTTT
cdr3_aa: CASSPNDRGGTDTQYF

d_call: NA
j_call: TRBJ1-1
clone_size: NA
v_call: TRBV18
cdr3_nt: TGTGCCAGCTCACCGCAGGAGAACACTGAAGCTTTCTTT
cdr3_aa: CASSPQENTEAFF

d_call: TRBD1
j_call: TRBJ2-3
clone_size: NA
v_call: TRBV7-9
cdr3_nt: TGTGCCAGCAGCTTCGGGACAGGGCGGTACGGCACAGATACGCAGTATTTT
cdr3_aa: CASSFGTGRYGTDTQYF

d_call: NA
j_call: TRBJ1-2
clone_size: NA
v_call: TRBV28
cdr3_nt: TGTGCCAGCAGTGGTCTTTCAGGCGATGACAGGTATAACTATGGCTACACCTTC
cdr3_aa: CASSGLSGDDRYNYGYTF

d_call: TRBD1
j_call: TRBJ2-3
clone_size: NA
v_call: TRBV19
cdr3_nt: TGTGCCAGTAGGGAGACAGGGAGCACAGATACGCAGTATTTT
cdr3_aa: CASRETGSTDTQYF

d_call: NA
j_call: TRBJ1-1
clone_size: NA
v_call: TRBV30
cdr3_nt: TGTGCCTGGAACCGAGGGGGGGGCCCGAACACTGAAGCTTTCTTT
cdr3_aa: CAWNRGGGPNTEAFF

d_call: TRBD1
j_call: TRBJ1-2
clone_size: NA
v_call: TRBV6-1
cdr3_nt: TGTGCCAGCAGGAAAGGACAGGGGAACTATGGCTACACCTTC
cdr3_aa: CASRKGQGNYGYTF

d_call: TRBD1
j_call: TRBJ1-5
clone_size: once
v_call: TRBV10-3
cdr3_nt: TGTGCCATCAGTGAGGGACAGGACCGACAGCCCCAGCATTTT
cdr3_aa: CAISEGQDRQPQHF

d_call: NA
j_call: TRBJ2-1
clone_size: once
v_call: TRBV11-3
cdr3_nt: TGTGCCAGCAGCTTGGGCGGGGGCTCCCCCTACAATGAGCAGTTCTTC
cdr3_aa: CASSLGGGSPYNEQFF

d_call: NA
j_call: TRBJ2-5
clone_size: NA
v_call: TRBV4-1
cdr3_nt: TGCGCCAGCAGCCCCTTCGATAGCGGAACCCTCTTCCAAGAGACCCAGTACTTC
cdr3_aa: CASSPFDSGTLFQETQYF

d_call: TRBD2
j_call: TRBJ2-3
clone_size: few
v_call: TRBV10-3
cdr3_nt: TGTGCCATCAGTGTCTCTAGCGGGAGGGCCCTCGGGACGCAGTATTTT
cdr3_aa: CAISVSSGRALGTQYF

d_call: TRBD2
j_call: TRBJ2-7
clone_size: NA
v_call: TRBV4-3
cdr3_nt: TGCGCCAGCAGCCAAGATCGGGGGGGCCTCTCCTACGAGCAGTACTTC
cdr3_aa: CASSQDRGGLSYEQYF

d_call: TRBD1
j_call: TRBJ1-1
clone_size: NA
v_call: TRBV7-8
cdr3_nt: TGTGCCAGCAGCTTAGCGCCAAAGGGACAGAAGAACACTGAAGCTTTCTTT
cdr3_aa: CASSLAPKGQKNTEAFF